This TCR beta chain was identified during a study of cytomegalovirus exposure and HLA in healthy donors. Method: immunoSEQ multiplex PCR; TCRdb's copy keeps in-frame clones and lacks some. Among about 360,000 clones, 80% to 90% were seen once, and the ten largest hold 0.83%. As regards this clone: The antigen is not known.

Losses at the gene ends were 0 bases for V and 5 bases for J; bases not matched to a gene: 6. The germline V gene has CDR1 MNHEY and CDR2 SVGAGI. This CDR3 contains 16 residues. Study findings and constraints: The study labeled more than 150 TCR beta chains cytomegalovirus-associated.

This TCR was sampled from a woman aged 18-35 years in good health and CMV-seronegative. J is TRBJ2-1 and V is TRBV6-5, with 8 nucleotides matching TRBD2. The sequenced sample consisted of PBMCs. CDR3 in amino acids: CASSYSRAGGHNEQFF. For the CDR3, the DNA is TGTGCCAGCAGTTACTCGCGGGCGGGGGGCCACAATGAGCAGTTCTTC.